These 24 T cell receptor beta chains came from one sample sequenced in a study of shared clonotypes between healthy human individuals. The method was immunoSEQ multiplex PCR; TCRdb's version includes in-frame clones alone and lacks a portion of them. This sample has over a million clones, with approximately 97% found just once. The sample consisted of naive CD4+ T cells sorted from blood. Subset specified: CD45RA+ positively selected. These receptors all stem from a man aged 25-45 years in good health.

The chain couples TRBV28 to TRBJ2-5; no reliable D call. This CDR3 region has 14 residues. CDR1 is MDHEN, CDR2 SYDVKM, per germline. V was pared by 3 bases and J by 5 bases, with 13 bases between. As DNA, the CDR3 is TGTGCCAGCAGTTTTAATAGCTTCCGCGAGACCCAGTACTTC. It is translated as CASSFNSFRETQYF.

The J gene is TRBJ2-7, the V gene TRBV19; 7 nucleotides line up with TRBD1. V was clipped by 4 bases and J by 3 bases; unmatched bases: 9. CDR1 and CDR2 (germline): LNHDA, SQIVND (reference sequence). The CDR3 has 15 amino acids. This CDR3 is CASSRTYRGYYEQYF. The CDR3 region has the DNA TGTGCCAGTAGTAGAACCTACAGGGGTTACTACGAGCAGTACTTC.

This chain joins TRBV5-4 and TRBJ2-3; 8 positions match TRBD2. This CDR3 region has 17 residues. The ends lost 4 bases at V and 1 base at J; junction bases unmatched: 11. Germline assignment: CDR1 SGHNT and CDR2 YYREEE (reference sequence). In DNA, the CDR3 is TGTGCCAGCAGCCCTACTCCAGGACTAGCAGGCACAGATACGCAGTATTTT. Protein: CASSPTPGLAGTDTQYF.

The chain uses TRBV7-6 and TRBJ2-5, with TRBD2 identical over 10 bases. V shed 2 bases, J shed 2 bases, and the junction held 8 bases outside the gene matches. The CDR3 has 17 residues. CDR1 and CDR2 from the germline V gene are SGHVS and FNYEAQ. In DNA, the CDR3 is TGTGCCAGCAGCTTATTGGAAGCGGGAGGGGGGCAAGAGACCCAGTACTTC. It translates to CASSLLEAGGGQETQYF.

The chain combines TRBV18 with TRBJ2-5, with D uncertain. V was shortened by 1 base and J by 5 bases, with 5 bases between the two germline ends. Germline lookup yields CDR1 KGHSH and CDR2 LQKENI. This CDR3 is built from 12 residues. This CDR3 reads CASSPRTETQYF. The CDR3 DNA follows: TGTGCCAGCTCACCACGTACGGAGACCCAGTACTTC.

The chain combines TRBV5-1 with TRBJ2-2; TRBD1 matches 10 bases. Trimming removed 4 bases from V and 5 bases from J; junction bases left unmatched: 2. The germline V gene has CDR1 SGHRS and CDR2 YFSETQ. The CDR3 is made up of 14 amino acids. CDR3 region: CASSTGQGTGELFF. The CDR3 nucleotides read TGCGCCAGCAGCACGGGACAGGGGACCGGGGAGCTGTTTTTT.

This clone was seen a single time. The chain is built from TRBV7-2 and TRBJ2-7; TRBD2 is a possible D gene (6 bases). Trimming removed 7 bases from V and 0 bases from J, with 16 bases in between. There are 15 residues in the CDR3. Germline CDR1 and CDR2: SGHTA and FQGNSA. This CDR3 is CASTYGGASSYEQYF. DNA for the CDR3: TGTGCCAGCACCTATGGCGGGGCTAGCTCCTACGAGCAGTACTTC.

This chain joins TRBV11-2 and TRBJ1-1; D unresolved. The CDR3 is 15 amino acids. Per germline, CDR1 SGHAT and CDR2 FQNNGV. Deletions cut 1 base from V and 0 bases from J, with 9 bases between. The chain's CDR3 is CASSLVLDMNTEAFF. CDR3 bases: TGTGCCAGCAGCTTAGTTCTGGATATGAACACTGAAGCTTTCTTT.

CDR3 sequence: CATSREKPGTGASNEKLFF. Here the CDR3 DNA reads TGTGCCACCAGCAGAGAGAAACCCGGGACAGGGGCATCTAATGAAAAACTGTTTTTT. The V gene is TRBV15, the J gene TRBJ1-4; 10 bases match TRBD1. With 0 bases clipped from V and 3 bases from J, the junction kept 10 bases outside the gene matches. Per the germline V gene, CDR1 is LNHNV and CDR2 is YYDKDF (reference sequence). The CDR3 sequence is 19 residues long.

The count of this clone is one. V is TRBV19 and J is TRBJ2-3, with a possible D match to TRBD1 (5 bases). V was shortened by 5 bases and J by 4 bases, with 7 bases between the two germline ends. The CDR3 is 12 amino acids. Germline values: CDR1 LNHDA, CDR2 SQIVND (reference sequence). The CDR3 nucleotides are TGTGCCAGTAGTCAGACAGCAGATACGCAGTATTTT. Its protein product is CASSQTADTQYF. The variable domain in full, completed from reference TRBV19 and TRBJ2-3, reads DGGITQSPKYLFRKEGQNVTLSCEQNLNHDAMYWYRQDPGQGLRLIYYSQIVNDFQKGDIAEGYSVSREKKESFPLTVTSAQKNPTAFYLCASSQTADTQYFGPGTRLTVL.

This clone turned up a few times. CDR3 DNA sequence: TGTGCCAGCAGCCGAGGGGACGGGATCTACGAGCAGTACTTC. It specifies CASSRGDGIYEQYF. V is TRBV7-7 and J is TRBJ2-7, with D perhaps assigned TRBD1 or TRBD2 (5 bases each). Germline CDR1 reads SSHAT; CDR2 reads FNYEAQ (reference sequence). V was cut by 5 bases and J by 3 bases, with 14 bases left in between. The CDR3 has 14 amino acids.

The chain has TRBV9 and TRBJ2-2, with a weak D call TRBD2 (5 bases). This CDR3 spans 18 amino acids. V was shortened by 0 bases and J by 0 bases, with 15 bases between the two germline ends. Germline V gives CDR1 SGDLS, CDR2 YYNGEE. The CDR3 reads CASSVALAPPANTGELFF. CDR3 nucleotide sequence: TGTGCCAGCAGCGTAGCTCTAGCCCCACCCGCGAACACCGGGGAGCTGTTTTTT.

This clone has just a few counts. J is TRBJ1-4 and V is TRBV19; D is possibly TRBD1 (5 bases). Germline V gene data show CDR1 as LNHDA and CDR2 as SQIVND (reference sequence). The CDR3 runs to 13 residues. The V end lost 8 bases, the J end lost 8 bases, and 15 bases lay between the germline ends. This CDR3 is CASQAAWGEKLFF. CDR3 coding DNA: TGTGCCAGTCAGGCAGCTTGGGGGGAAAAACTGTTTTTT.

The chain combines TRBV2 with TRBJ2-7; D is unclear. The V and J ends lost 1 base and 4 bases respectively, with 8 bases between them. CDR1 SNHLY and CDR2 FYNNEI come from the germline V gene. The CDR3 sequence is 13 residues long. This chain's CDR3 is CASSEDPRYEQYF. CDR3 bases: TGTGCCAGCAGTGAAGACCCAAGATACGAGCAGTACTTC.

The chain employs TRBV29-1 and TRBJ1-1; TRBD1 matches at 8 bases. Trimming took 4 bases from V and 7 from J; bases not matched to a gene: 11. The CDR3 length is 14 residues. Germline V gives CDR1 SQVTM, CDR2 ANQGSEA. The DNA of the CDR3 is TGCAGCGTTGGGACAGGGATGGTCTTTGGTGAAGCTTTCTTT. Its translation is CSVGTGMVFGEAFF.

J is TRBJ2-1 and V is TRBV5-1, with TRBD2 matching 11 bases. Germline V lookup: CDR1 SGHRS, CDR2 YFSETQ. V shed 1 base, J shed 0 bases, and the junction held 18 bases outside the gene matches. The CDR3 spans 22 residues. CDR3 nucleotide sequence: TGCGCCAGCAGCTTGCCGGTCCATAGCGGGAGGGCCGGGTCCAGCTCCTACAATGAGCAGTTCTTC. Translating it yields CASSLPVHSGRAGSSSYNEQFF.

The chain recombines TRBV6-1 with TRBJ1-1, with 8 bases that match TRBD1. V was clipped by 4 bases and J by 6 bases; unmatched bases: 7. CDR3 size: 14 residues. CDR1 and CDR2 from the germline V gene are MNHNS and SASEGT. CDR3 in amino acids: CASSGLDRVAEAFF. The DNA of the CDR3 is TGTGCCAGCAGTGGGCTGGACAGGGTGGCTGAAGCTTTCTTT.

The rearrangement joins TRBV9 to TRBJ2-1, with 12 nucleotides matching TRBD2. The CDR3 totals 16 residues. Germline V CDR1 and CDR2: SGDLS, YYNGEE. Germline trimming cut 6 bases from V and 4 bases from J; bases unmatched to any gene: 8. The CDR3 spells CASNPDGLAGYNEQFF. CDR3 coding DNA: TGTGCCAGCAATCCGGATGGACTAGCGGGATACAATGAGCAGTTCTTC.

V usage is TRBV6-6 and J usage is TRBJ1-1; TRBD1 is a possible D gene (5 bases). This CDR3 has 14 residues. V was shortened by 6 bases and J by 4 bases, with 15 bases between the two germline ends. Germline CDR1 reads MNHNY; CDR2 reads SVGAGI (reference sequence). CDR3 protein: CASSPIQGGTEAFF. CDR3 in DNA: TGTGCCAGCAGCCCGATCCAGGGAGGCACTGAAGCTTTCTTT.

The chain carries TRBV5-4 and TRBJ2-3; D is undetermined. V was shortened by 0 bases and J by 2 bases, with 7 bases between the two germline ends. The CDR3 runs to 14 residues. Germline V gene sequence: CDR1 SGHNT, CDR2 YYREEE (reference sequence). The CDR3 DNA reads TGTGCCAGCAGCTTGGGAACATACACAGATACGCAGTATTTT. Its protein product is CASSLGTYTDTQYF.

The chain carries TRBV6-6 and TRBJ2-7; D may be TRBD1 or TRBD2 (5 bases each). Trimming removed 6 bases from V and 0 bases from J, with 9 bases in between. CDR3 length equals 13 residues. In germline, CDR1 is MNHNY, CDR2 SVGAGI (reference sequence). The CDR3 coding sequence is TGTGCCAGCAGCGGGACCGTCTCCTACGAGCAGTACTTC. The encoded protein is CASSGTVSYEQYF.

V gene TRBV5-1 combines with J gene TRBJ2-3, with 13 bases fitting TRBD2. J was trimmed by 1 base and V by 4 bases; bases with no gene match: 6. The CDR3 is 17 residues long. Germline assignment: CDR1 SGHRS and CDR2 YFSETQ. The CDR3 is CASSPLLAGGGTDTQYF. In nucleotides, the CDR3 is TGCGCCAGCAGCCCCCTACTAGCGGGAGGGGGCACAGATACGCAGTATTTT.

J is TRBJ1-1 and V is TRBV2; D unresolved. Looked up from germline, CDR1 is SNHLY and CDR2 is FYNNEI. Trimming removed 2 bases at V and 11 bases at J, with 9 bases between. CDR3 length: 11 residues. The CDR3 coding sequence is TGTGCCAGCAGTGAAAGTTCGACGGCTTTCTTT. This sequence encodes CASSESSTAFF.

CDR3 DNA sequence: TGTGCCAGTAGTAGGGTCGGCTACGAGCAGTACTTC. Translated: CASSRVGYEQYF. The chain recombines TRBV19 with TRBJ2-7; D is uncertain. This CDR3 comprises 12 residues. V lost 4 bases and J 3 bases, leaving 7 bases between the germline ends. Germline V gene lookup returns CDR1 LNHDA and CDR2 SQIVND (reference sequence).